This TCR beta chain was profiled in a study of T cells in Graves' hyperthyroidism and ophthalmopathy. Across the study: Once the initial diagnosis was made, peripheral blood was obtained before any treatment.

Whole-study findings and limits: Ophthalmopathy was model-predicted a median roughly 6.2 months pre-onset. Among clonotypes expanded in thyroid above 0.001, most were also found in blood.

Template material for amplifying TCR beta CDR3 regions consisted of RNA transcripts. First-round RT-PCR with HTBI primers amplified the TCR CDR3 region. TCRdb used MiXCR to reprocess the multiplex PCR reads, holding one entry per CDR3 protein. The table shows hundreds of thousands of distinct CDR3 sequences, with just under 20% occurring only once. V was pared by 6 bases and J by 0 bases, with 14 bases between. This CDR3 region has 15 residues. This clonotype was recorded many times. Its antigen is currently unknown. Duration under 3 months, a NOSPECS grade of at least 4, and a Clinical Activity Score of at least 3 characterized the ophthalmopathy patients.

The source of this sequence is a man aged 35-49 years with Graves' ophthalmopathy. The chain carries TRBV12-3 or TRBV12-4 and TRBJ1-2; the D gene is possibly TRBD1 (5 bases). The sample comprised blood. CDR3 loop: CASSRPRDPNYGYTF. The CDR3 DNA reads as TGTGCCAGCAGCCGACCCAGGGACCCTAACTATGGCTACACCTTC.